The 5 T cell receptor beta chains below were found in one sample sequenced in a study of cytomegalovirus exposure and HLA in healthy donors. A multiplex PCR was run with 60 Vbeta primers and 13 Jbeta primers. Profiling relied on immunoSEQ multiplex PCR, and the TCRdb table lists in-frame clones only, not all of them. The sample data list 60,000 to 65,000 clones. What was sequenced was PBMCs. Receptors originate from a woman aged 18-35 years in good health and CMV-seronegative.

The V gene is TRBV25-1, the J gene TRBJ1-1; 9 bases line up with TRBD1. Trimming took 3 bases from V and 5 from J; bases not matched to a gene: 10. This CDR3 is 16 amino acids long. Germline-derived CDR1 and CDR2 are MGHDK and SYGVNS. CDR3 nucleotides: TGTGCCAGCAGTGATTTGACTGACAGGGGGAAAACTGAAGCTTTCTTT. This translates into CASSDLTDRGKTEAFF.

The CDR3 reads CASSDSGGSQPQHF. In DNA, the CDR3 is TGTGCCAGCAGTGATTCGGGGGGCAGTCAGCCCCAGCATTTT. The chain uses TRBV25-1 and TRBJ1-5, with a tentative D call TRBD1 (6 bases). The CDR3 extends over 14 amino acids. The V end was cut by 3 bases, the J end by 6 bases, with 12 bases between. CDR1 is MGHDK, CDR2 SYGVNS, per germline.

As regards this clone: The identical CDR3 is also encoded by other nucleotide sequences in the sample. This chain uses TRBV9 with TRBJ1-1, with D possibly matching TRBD1 (5 bases). Germline V gene data show CDR1 as SGDLS and CDR2 as YYNGEE. This CDR3 has 11 residues. Trimming cost V 3 bases and J 8 bases, with 8 bases left between them. The CDR3 is CASSAPGEAFF. The CDR3 coding sequence is TGTGCCAGCAGCGCCCCAGGGGAAGCTTTCTTT.

The rearrangement links TRBV7-8 to TRBJ2-7; the D is unclear. The CDR3 sequence is 11 residues long. Germline loops: CDR1 SGHVS, CDR2 FQNEAQ. V was clipped by 3 bases and J by 3 bases, with 3 bases between them. The CDR3 bases are TGTGCCAGCAGCTTCCACTACGAGCAGTACTTC. It is translated as CASSFHYEQYF.

The chain uses TRBV12-5 and TRBJ1-2; 7 positions match TRBD1. Unmatched junction bases numbered 6, after V lost 5 bases and J lost 3 bases. Germline assignment: CDR1 LGHNT and CDR2 FRNRAP. There are 14 residues in the CDR3. The CDR3: CASGLTGTDYGYTF. CDR3 sequence (DNA): TGTGCTAGTGGTCTGACAGGGACGGACTATGGCTACACCTTC.